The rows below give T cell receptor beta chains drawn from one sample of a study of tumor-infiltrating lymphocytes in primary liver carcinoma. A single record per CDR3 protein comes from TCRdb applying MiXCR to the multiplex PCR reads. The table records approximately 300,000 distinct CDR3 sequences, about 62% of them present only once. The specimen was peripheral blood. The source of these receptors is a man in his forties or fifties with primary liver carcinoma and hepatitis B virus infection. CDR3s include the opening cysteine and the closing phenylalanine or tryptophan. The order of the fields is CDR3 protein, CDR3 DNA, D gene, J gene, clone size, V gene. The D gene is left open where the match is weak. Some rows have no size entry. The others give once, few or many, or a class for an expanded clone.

CSPGVPSGRQKEIQYF,TGCAGCCCTGGTGTCCCTAGTGGGAGGCAAAAAGAGATCCAGTACTTC,NA,TRBJ2-5,NA,TRBV29-1
CASSWDWDTQYF,TGCGCCAGCAGCTGGGACTGGGATACGCAGTATTTT,NA,TRBJ2-3,NA,TRBV11-2
CARSYSFGGQETQYF,TGTGCCAGGAGTTATTCGTTTGGGGGTCAAGAGACCCAGTACTTC,NA,TRBJ2-5,once,TRBV6-5
CASGDRGNTGELFF,TGTGCCAGCGGGGATAGGGGGAACACCGGGGAGCTGTTTTTT,NA,TRBJ2-2,few,TRBV6-6
CASSRGANTEAFF,TGCGCCAGCAGCCGAGGGGCGAACACTGAAGCTTTCTTT,NA,TRBJ1-1,many,TRBV4-1
CASSLPPGTQYF,TGTGCCAGCAGCCTACCACCCGGGACCCAGTACTTC,NA,TRBJ2-5,NA,TRBV3-1
CASSLGRVRSYNEQFF,TGTGCCAGCAGCTTAGGCCGTGTTCGGTCCTACAATGAGCAGTTCTTC,NA,TRBJ2-1,many,TRBV11-3
CVSSQIQAKSLQGSPLHF,TGCGTCAGCAGCCAAATTCAAGCTAAAAGCCTCCAGGGTTCACCCCTCCACTTT,NA,TRBJ1-6,NA,TRBV4-1
CASSLEPNYGYTF,TGCGCCAGCAGCTTGGAGCCTAACTATGGCTACACCTTC,NA,TRBJ1-2,few,TRBV5-1
CASSNTSSSYNEQFF,TGTGCCAGCAGCAATACTAGCTCATCCTACAATGAGCAGTTCTTC,NA,TRBJ2-1,NA,TRBV11-1
CASSLQGTLDGEQYF,TGTGCCAGCAGCTTACAGGGGACATTGGATGGTGAGCAGTACTTC,NA,TRBJ2-7,NA,TRBV7-9
CAGSLGAVYNEQFF,TGTGCCGGCAGCTTAGGTGCGGTCTACAATGAGCAGTTCTTC,NA,TRBJ2-1,NA,TRBV7-9
CSVQGTLSYEQYF,TGCAGCGTCCAGGGGACGCTCTCCTACGAGCAGTACTTC,NA,TRBJ2-7,many,TRBV29-1
CAWTSREGGYTF,TGTGCCTGGACCAGCAGGGAGGGTGGCTACACCTTC,NA,TRBJ1-2,NA,TRBV30
CSARWTIDKQFF,TGCAGCGCCCGGTGGACCATCGATAAGCAGTTCTTC,NA,TRBJ2-1,NA,TRBV29-1
CASSLALYEQYF,TGTGCCAGCAGCTTGGCCCTATACGAGCAGTACTTC,NA,TRBJ2-7,few,TRBV5-6
CASSLGLVGTGELFF,TGTGCCAGCAGCTTGGGACTAGTGGGCACCGGGGAGCTGTTTTTT,NA,TRBJ2-2,NA,TRBV5-6
CSVAPGPRGPQHF,TGCAGCGTGGCTCCCGGGCCACGTGGGCCCCAGCATTTT,NA,TRBJ1-5,many,TRBV29-1
CAISETRGQGASYEQYF,TGTGCCATCAGTGAGACCCGGGGACAGGGGGCCTCCTACGAGCAGTACTTC,TRBD1,TRBJ2-7,NA,TRBV10-3
CASLLGGGGRGYTF,TGTGCCAGCTTATTGGGGGGTGGGGGACGAGGCTACACCTTC,NA,TRBJ1-2,NA,TRBV6-1
CSVESGREWTKETQYF,TGCAGCGTTGAATCCGGGCGGGAGTGGACCAAAGAGACCCAGTACTTC,TRBD2,TRBJ2-5,many,TRBV29-1
CASSGTSNTGELFF,TGCGCCAGCAGCGGGACATCGAACACCGGGGAGCTGTTTTTT,NA,TRBJ2-2,few,TRBV5-1
CSAKGTANTGELFF,TGCAGCGCCAAAGGGACAGCCAACACCGGGGAGCTGTTTTTT,TRBD1,TRBJ2-2,many,TRBV29-1
CSSSYGQGMNTEAFF,TGTTCAAGCAGTTACGGACAGGGAATGAACACTGAAGCTTTCTTT,TRBD1,TRBJ1-1,NA,TRBV6-2/TRBV6-3
CASTSGLGQDGYTF,TGCGCCAGCACGAGTGGACTAGGCCAGGATGGCTACACCTTC,NA,TRBJ1-2,few,TRBV5-1
CAWSVGFGPYEQYF,TGTGCCTGGAGTGTGGGATTTGGCCCCTACGAGCAGTACTTC,NA,TRBJ2-7,NA,TRBV30
CASSLGDRGNSPLHF,TGTGCCAGCAGTTTAGGGGATAGGGGAAATTCACCCCTCCACTTT,NA,TRBJ1-6,NA,TRBV28
CASSAQGRGDSKQYF,TGTGCCAGCAGCGCCCAAGGCAGGGGTGACAGCAAGCAGTACTTC,NA,TRBJ2-7,NA,TRBV12-3/TRBV12-4
CASSQEGLSSYEQVF,TGTGCCAGCAGCCAAGAGGGGTTGAGCTCCTACGAGCAGGTCTTC,NA,TRBJ2-7,NA,TRBV11-1
CASRLLAGGWDEQYF,TGTGCCAGCAGGCTACTAGCGGGAGGTTGGGACGAGCAGTACTTC,TRBD2,TRBJ2-7,NA,TRBV6-1
CAWGPGIAKNIQYF,TGTGCCTGGGGACCCGGGATAGCCAAAAACATTCAGTACTTC,NA,TRBJ2-4,few,TRBV30
CAIQTKGLTEAFF,TGTGCCATTCAAACCAAGGGCTTGACTGAAGCTTTCTTT,NA,TRBJ1-1,many,TRBV28
CASSYSSGTSNEQYF,TGTGCCAGCAGTTACTCCTCCGGGACTAGCAACGAGCAGTACTTC,TRBD2,TRBJ2-7,many,TRBV6-5
CASNGGGTSYNEQFF,TGTGCCAGTAATGGGGGGGGGACATCCTACAATGAGCAGTTCTTC,NA,TRBJ2-1,NA,TRBV19
CASSYSGAGVRNEQFF,TGTGCCAGCAGTTACTCTGGCGCGGGAGTGCGGAATGAGCAGTTCTTC,TRBD2,TRBJ2-1,many,TRBV6-5
CASSLGVGVYNEQFF,TGTGCCAGCAGCTTAGGGGTGGGAGTCTACAATGAGCAGTTCTTC,NA,TRBJ2-1,few,TRBV7-8
CACGGLAGTGELFF,TGCGCCTGCGGAGGACTAGCGGGGACCGGGGAGCTGTTTTTT,TRBD2,TRBJ2-2,NA,TRBV10-2
CASCPPGQGPYEQYF,TGCGCCAGCTGCCCACCGGGACAGGGACCCTACGAGCAGTACTTC,TRBD1,TRBJ2-7,NA,TRBV5-1
CGVEDCRRGLTYEQYF,TGCGGCGTTGAAGACTGTCGGAGGGGATTAACCTACGAGCAGTACTTC,NA,TRBJ2-7,NA,TRBV29-1
CASSQRTSTNEKLFF,TGCGCCAGCAGCCAGAGGACATCAACTAATGAAAAACTGTTTTTT,NA,TRBJ1-4,many,TRBV4-3
CACWDRAYEQYF,TGTGCCTGCTGGGACAGGGCCTACGAGCAGTACTTC,TRBD1,TRBJ2-7,NA,TRBV30
CSVLGEPDQETQYF,TGCAGCGTTCTGGGGGAGCCGGACCAAGAGACCCAGTACTTC,NA,TRBJ2-5,NA,TRBV29-1
CAIRRTSQLDMQYF,TGTGCCATCAGAAGGACATCTCAGCTAGATATGCAGTATTTT,NA,TRBJ2-3,NA,TRBV10-3
CASSGDGGVYEQYF,TGTGCCAGCAGCGGGGACGGGGGGGTTTACGAGCAGTACTTC,TRBD2,TRBJ2-7,NA,TRBV5-5
CASSVDSNYGYTF,TGCGCCAGCAGCGTGGACAGTAACTATGGCTACACCTTC,NA,TRBJ1-2,NA,TRBV5-1
CANRETLNQPQHF,TGTGCCAACAGAGAGACACTAAATCAGCCTCAGCATTTT,NA,TRBJ1-5,once,TRBV6-5
CASSLSQGPLYGYTF,TGTGCCAGCAGTCTATCACAGGGGCCTCTCTATGGCTACACCTTC,TRBD1,TRBJ1-2,many,TRBV12-3/TRBV12-4
CAWSVYAQGAYEQYF,TGTGCCTGGAGTGTATATGCCCAGGGCGCCTACGAGCAGTACTTC,NA,TRBJ2-7,NA,TRBV30
CSSSLDRGGQPQHF,TGCTCCAGCAGCTTGGACAGGGGAGGCCAGCCCCAGCATTTT,TRBD1,TRBJ1-5,NA,TRBV5-1
CAISPGLPGSYNEQFF,TGTGCCATCAGTCCCGGTTTGCCCGGGTCGTACAATGAGCAGTTTTTC,NA,TRBJ2-1,once,TRBV11-3